This T cell receptor (beta chain) was captured in a study of neurological immune-mediated disorders. Germline V gives CDR1 DFQATT, CDR2 SNEGSKA (reference sequence). The CDR3 is made up of 12 amino acids. V was shortened by 8 bases and J by 0 bases, with 10 bases between the two germline ends. This clonotype was detected many times. Synthesis of cDNA used 5'RACE (with 10-nucleotide random UMIs). In TCRdb, the 5' RACE reads were re-called with MiXCR into one record per CDR3 protein. The data hold some 21,000 distinct CDR3 sequences, with 6.2% observed a single time. V is TRBV20-1 and J is TRBJ1-2; no firm D call. Sequenced: CD8+ T cells from blood. The sequence was obtained from a man aged 18-30 years in good health. CDR3 in DNA: TGCAGTTCATCTCCCGCTAACTATGGCTACACCTTC. Its protein product is CSSSPANYGYTF.